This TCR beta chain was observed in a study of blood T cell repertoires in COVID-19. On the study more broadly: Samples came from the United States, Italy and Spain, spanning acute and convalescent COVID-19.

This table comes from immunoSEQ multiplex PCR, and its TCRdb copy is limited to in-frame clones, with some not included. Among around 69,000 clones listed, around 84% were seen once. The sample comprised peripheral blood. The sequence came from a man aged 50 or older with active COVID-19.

CDR3 sequence: CASSFQAYTEAFF. In nucleotides, the CDR3 is TGTGCCAGCAGCTTTCAGGCTTACACTGAAGCTTTCTTT. The rearrangement links TRBV7-2 to TRBJ1-1; the D is unclear. Trimming removed 3 bases from V and 3 bases from J, with 8 bases in between. CDR1 is SGHTA and CDR2 is FQGNSA in the germline V gene. This CDR3 is 13 amino acids long.